This T cell receptor (beta chain) is drawn from a study of OX40 agonist ivuxolimab in advanced cancers. CDR1 is SNHLY and CDR2 is FYNNEI in the germline V gene. This CDR3 spans 14 amino acids. After removal of 4 bases from V and 10 bases from J, the junction contained 5 bases not matched to a gene. Only in-frame clones appear in the TCRdb table, and some are missing; sequencing was by immunoSEQ multiplex PCR. The repertoire holds about 71,000 clones, with 85% to 95% as singletons. To note about this clone: What it binds is not known.

General study results and limits: Mean expanded clone counts were higher in CD8+ than CD4+ T cells. A proportion of nonresponders additionally exhibited low normalized T-cell clonal expansion.

This TCR was sampled from an adult with an advanced solid tumor such as melanoma, head and neck, liver or kidney cancer. The chain recombines TRBV2 with TRBJ2-1; 12 bases line up with TRBD2. This specimen was CD4+ or CD8+ T cells sorted from blood, taken in a trial of the OX40 agonist ivuxolimab. CDR3 coding DNA: TGTGCCAGCAGTGGGACTAGCGGGATCTACGAGCAGTTCTTC. This gives the protein CASSGTSGIYEQFF.